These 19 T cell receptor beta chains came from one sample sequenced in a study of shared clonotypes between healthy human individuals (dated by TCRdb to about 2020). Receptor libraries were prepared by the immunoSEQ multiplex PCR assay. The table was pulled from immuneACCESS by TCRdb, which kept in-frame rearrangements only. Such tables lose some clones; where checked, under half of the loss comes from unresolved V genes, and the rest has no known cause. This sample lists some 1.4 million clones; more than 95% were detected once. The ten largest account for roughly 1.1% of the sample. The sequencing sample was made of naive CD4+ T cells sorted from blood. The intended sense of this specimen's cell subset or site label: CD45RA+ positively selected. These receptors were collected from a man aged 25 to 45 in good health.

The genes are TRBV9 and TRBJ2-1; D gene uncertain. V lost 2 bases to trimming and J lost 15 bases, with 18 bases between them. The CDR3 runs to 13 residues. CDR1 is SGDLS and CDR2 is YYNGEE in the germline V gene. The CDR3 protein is CASSVSKSVPPFF. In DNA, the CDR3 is TGTGCCAGCAGCGTTTCCAAATCGGTCCCCCCGTTCTTC.

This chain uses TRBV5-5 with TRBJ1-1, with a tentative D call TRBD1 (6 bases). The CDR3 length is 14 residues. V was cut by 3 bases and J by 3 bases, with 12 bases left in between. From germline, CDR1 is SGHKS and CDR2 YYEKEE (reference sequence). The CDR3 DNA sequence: TGTGCCAGCAGCTCCCCTGACAGGTACACTGAAGCTTTCTTT. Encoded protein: CASSSPDRYTEAFF.

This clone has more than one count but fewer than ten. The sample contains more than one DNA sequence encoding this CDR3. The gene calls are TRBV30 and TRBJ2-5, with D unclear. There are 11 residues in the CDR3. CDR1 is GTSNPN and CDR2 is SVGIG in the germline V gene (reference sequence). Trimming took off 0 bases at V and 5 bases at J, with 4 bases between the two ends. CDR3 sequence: CAWSVGETQYF. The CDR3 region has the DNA TGTGCCTGGAGTGTTGGGGAGACCCAGTACTTC.

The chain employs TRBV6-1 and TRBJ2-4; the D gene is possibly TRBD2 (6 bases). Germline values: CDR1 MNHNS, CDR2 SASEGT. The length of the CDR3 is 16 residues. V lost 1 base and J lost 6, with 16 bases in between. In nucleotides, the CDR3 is TGTGCCAGCAGTGAAGGCTGGCGGGGAGGTGGAAACATTCAGTACTTC. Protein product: CASSEGWRGGGNIQYF.

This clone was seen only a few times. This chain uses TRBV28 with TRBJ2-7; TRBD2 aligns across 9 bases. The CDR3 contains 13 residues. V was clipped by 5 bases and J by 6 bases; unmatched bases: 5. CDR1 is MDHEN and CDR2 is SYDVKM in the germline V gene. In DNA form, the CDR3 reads TGTGCCAGCAGTCTCGGGACTAGCCGCGAGCAGTACTTC. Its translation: CASSLGTSREQYF. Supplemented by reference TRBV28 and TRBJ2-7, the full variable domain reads DVKVTQSSRYLVKRTGEKVFLECVQDMDHENMFWYRQDPGLGLRLIYFSYDVKMKEKGDIPEGYSVSREKKERFSLILESASTNQTSMYLCASSLGTSREQYFGPGTRLTVT.

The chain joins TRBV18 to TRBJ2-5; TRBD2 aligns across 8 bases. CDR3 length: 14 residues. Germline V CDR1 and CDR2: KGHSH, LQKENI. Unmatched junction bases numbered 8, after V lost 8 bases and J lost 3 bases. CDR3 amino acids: CASHRGGLEETQYF. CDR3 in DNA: TGTGCCAGCCACCGGGGGGGTTTAGAAGAGACCCAGTACTTC. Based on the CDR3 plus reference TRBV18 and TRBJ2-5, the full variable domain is NAGVMQNPRHLVRRRGQEARLRCSPMKGHSHVYWYRQLPEEGLKFMVYLQKENIIDESGMPKERFSAEFPKEGPSILRIQQVVRGDSAAYFCASHRGGLEETQYFGPGTRLLVL.

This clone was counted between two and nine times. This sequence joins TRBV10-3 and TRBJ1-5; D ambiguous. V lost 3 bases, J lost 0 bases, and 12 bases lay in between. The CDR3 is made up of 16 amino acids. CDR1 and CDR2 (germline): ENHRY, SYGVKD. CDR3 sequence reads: CAISDQLRYSNQPQHF. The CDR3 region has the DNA TGTGCCATCAGTGACCAATTGCGTTATAGCAATCAGCCCCAGCATTTT.

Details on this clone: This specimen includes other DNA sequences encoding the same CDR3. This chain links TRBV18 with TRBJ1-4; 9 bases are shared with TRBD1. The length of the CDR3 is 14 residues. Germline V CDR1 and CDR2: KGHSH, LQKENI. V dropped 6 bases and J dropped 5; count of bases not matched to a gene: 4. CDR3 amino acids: CASSPGQGNEKLFF. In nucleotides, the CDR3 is TGTGCCAGCTCTCCGGGACAGGGCAATGAAAAACTGTTTTTT. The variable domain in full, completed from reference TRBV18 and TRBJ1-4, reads NAGVMQNPRHLVRRRGQEARLRCSPMKGHSHVYWYRQLPEEGLKFMVYLQKENIIDESGMPKERFSAEFPKEGPSILRIQQVVRGDSAAYFCASSPGQGNEKLFFGSGTQLSVL.

The CDR3: CASSLYEQYF. CDR3 nucleotide sequence: TGTGCCAGCAGCTTATACGAGCAGTACTTC. The chain carries TRBV11-2 and TRBJ2-7; no reliable D call. This CDR3 region has 10 residues. Trimming removed 2 bases at V and 4 bases at J, with 0 bases between. The V gene's germline CDR1 is SGHAT and CDR2 FQNNGV.

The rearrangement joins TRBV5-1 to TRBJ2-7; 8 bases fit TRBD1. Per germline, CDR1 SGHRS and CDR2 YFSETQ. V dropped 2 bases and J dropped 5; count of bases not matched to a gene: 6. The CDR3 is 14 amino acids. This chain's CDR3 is CASSFRTGSDEQYF. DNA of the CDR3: TGCGCCAGCAGCTTTAGGACAGGGAGCGACGAGCAGTACTTC.

Here the CDR3 DNA reads TGTGCCAGCAGCGCAGGGAGCCTTAGGGAGACCCAGTACTTC. Amino acid sequence: CASSAGSLRETQYF. The genes are TRBV6-1 and TRBJ2-5; TRBD1 or TRBD2 may be the D gene (5 bases each). The CDR3 loop spans 14 amino acids. From germline, CDR1 is MNHNS and CDR2 SASEGT. The V end was cut by 6 bases, the J end by 5 bases, with 16 bases between.

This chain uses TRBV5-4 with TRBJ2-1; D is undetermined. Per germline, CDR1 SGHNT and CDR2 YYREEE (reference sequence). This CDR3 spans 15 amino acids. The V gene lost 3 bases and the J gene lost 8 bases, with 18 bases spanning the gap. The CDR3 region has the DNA TGTGCCAGCAGCTCGGAAAAGCTATCATCCGATGAGCAGTTCTTC. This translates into CASSSEKLSSDEQFF.

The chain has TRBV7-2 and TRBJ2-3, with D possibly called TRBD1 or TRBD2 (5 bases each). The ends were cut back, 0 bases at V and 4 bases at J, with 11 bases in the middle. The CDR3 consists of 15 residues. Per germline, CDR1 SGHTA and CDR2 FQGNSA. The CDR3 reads CASSLAGTRADTQYF. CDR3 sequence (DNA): TGTGCCAGCAGCTTAGCGGGGACCCGAGCAGATACGCAGTATTTT.

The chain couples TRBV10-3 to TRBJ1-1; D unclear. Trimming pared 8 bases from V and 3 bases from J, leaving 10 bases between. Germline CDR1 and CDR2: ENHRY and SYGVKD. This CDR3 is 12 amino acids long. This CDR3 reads CAISPGDTEAFF. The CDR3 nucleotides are TGTGCCATCTCCCCAGGAGACACTGAAGCTTTCTTT.

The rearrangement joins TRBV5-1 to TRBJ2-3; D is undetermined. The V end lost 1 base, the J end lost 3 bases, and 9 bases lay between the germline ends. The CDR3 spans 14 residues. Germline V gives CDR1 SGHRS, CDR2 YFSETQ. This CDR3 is CASSLTSLTDTQYF. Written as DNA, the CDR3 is TGCGCCAGCAGCTTGACGTCCTTAACAGATACGCAGTATTTT.

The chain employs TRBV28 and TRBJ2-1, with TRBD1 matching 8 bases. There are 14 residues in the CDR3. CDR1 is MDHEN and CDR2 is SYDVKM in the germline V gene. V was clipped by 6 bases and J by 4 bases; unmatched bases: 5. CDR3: CASSVGQVYNEQFF. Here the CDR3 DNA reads TGTGCCAGCAGCGTGGGACAGGTATACAATGAGCAGTTCTTC.

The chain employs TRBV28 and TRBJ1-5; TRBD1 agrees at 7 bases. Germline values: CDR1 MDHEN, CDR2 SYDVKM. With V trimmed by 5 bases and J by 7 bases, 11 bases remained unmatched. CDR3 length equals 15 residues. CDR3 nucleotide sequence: TGTGCCAGCAGTCGAGACAGGGTAGTTGGGCAGCCCCAGCATTTT. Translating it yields CASSRDRVVGQPQHF.

The CDR3 is CASSYSGQKNTEAFF. The CDR3 DNA is TGTGCCAGCAGTTACTCAGGACAGAAGAACACTGAAGCTTTCTTT. The rearrangement joins TRBV6-6 to TRBJ1-1, with D maybe TRBD1 (6 bases). The germline V gene has CDR1 MNHNY and CDR2 SVGAGI (reference sequence). The CDR3 length is 15 residues. The germline V and J ends were trimmed by 0 bases and 1 base, with 9 bases remaining between them.

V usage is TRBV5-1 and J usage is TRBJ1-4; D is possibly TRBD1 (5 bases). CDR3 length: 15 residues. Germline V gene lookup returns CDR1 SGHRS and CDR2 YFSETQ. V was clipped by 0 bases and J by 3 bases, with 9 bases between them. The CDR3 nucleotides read TGCGCCAGCAGCTTGGCCAGGGCGGCTAATGAAAAACTGTTTTTT. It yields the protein CASSLARAANEKLFF.